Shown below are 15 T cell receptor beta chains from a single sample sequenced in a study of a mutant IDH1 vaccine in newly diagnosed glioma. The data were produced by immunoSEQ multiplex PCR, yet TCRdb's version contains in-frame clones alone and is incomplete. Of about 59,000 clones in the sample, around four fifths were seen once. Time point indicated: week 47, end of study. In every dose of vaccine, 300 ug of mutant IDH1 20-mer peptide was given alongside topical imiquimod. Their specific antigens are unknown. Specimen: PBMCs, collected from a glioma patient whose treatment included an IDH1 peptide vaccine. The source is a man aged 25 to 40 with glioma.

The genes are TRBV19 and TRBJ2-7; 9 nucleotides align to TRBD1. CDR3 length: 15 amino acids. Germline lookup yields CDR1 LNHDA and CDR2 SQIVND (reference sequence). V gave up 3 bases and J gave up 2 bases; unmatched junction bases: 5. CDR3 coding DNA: TGTGCCAGTAGTATCTTGCGGGACAGGGCCTACGAGCAGTACTTC. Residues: CASSILRDRAYEQYF.

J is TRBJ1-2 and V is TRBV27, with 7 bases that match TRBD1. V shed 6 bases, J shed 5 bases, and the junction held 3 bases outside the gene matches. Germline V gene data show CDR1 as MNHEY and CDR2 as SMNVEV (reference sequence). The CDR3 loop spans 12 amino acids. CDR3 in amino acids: CASRQGIYGYTF. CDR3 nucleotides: TGTGCCAGCAGACAGGGGATATATGGCTACACCTTC.

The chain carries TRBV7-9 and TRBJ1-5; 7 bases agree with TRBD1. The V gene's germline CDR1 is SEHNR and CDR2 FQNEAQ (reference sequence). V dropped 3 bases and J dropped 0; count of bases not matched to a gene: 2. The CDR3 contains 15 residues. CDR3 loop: CASSLTGSSNQPQHF. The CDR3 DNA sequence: TGTGCCAGCAGCTTGACAGGGAGTAGCAATCAGCCCCAGCATTTT. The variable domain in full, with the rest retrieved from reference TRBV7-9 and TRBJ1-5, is DTGVSQNPRHKITKRGQNVTFRCDPISEHNRLYWYRQTLGQGPEFLTYFQNEAQLEKSRLLSDRFSAERPKGSFSTLEIQRTEQGDSAMYLCASSLTGSSNQPQHFGDGTRLSIL.

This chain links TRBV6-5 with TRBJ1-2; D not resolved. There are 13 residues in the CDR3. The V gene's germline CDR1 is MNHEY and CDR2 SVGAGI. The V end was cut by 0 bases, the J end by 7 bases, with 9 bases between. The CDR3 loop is CASSYSRQSGYTF. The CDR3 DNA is TGTGCCAGCAGTTACTCGAGGCAATCTGGCTACACCTTC.

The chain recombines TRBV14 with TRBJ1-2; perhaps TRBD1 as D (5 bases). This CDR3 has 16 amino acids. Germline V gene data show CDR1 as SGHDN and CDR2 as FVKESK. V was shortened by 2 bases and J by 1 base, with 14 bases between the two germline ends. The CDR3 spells CASSQKLGTDNYGYTF. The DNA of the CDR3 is TGTGCCAGCAGCCAAAAGTTAGGGACTGATAACTATGGCTACACCTTC.

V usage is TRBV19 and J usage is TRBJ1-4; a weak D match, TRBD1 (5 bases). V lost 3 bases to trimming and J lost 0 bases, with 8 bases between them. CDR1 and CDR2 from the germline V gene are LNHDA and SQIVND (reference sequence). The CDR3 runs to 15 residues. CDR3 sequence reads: CASSIPTATNEKLFF. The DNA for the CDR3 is TGTGCCAGTAGTATTCCGACAGCAACTAATGAAAAACTGTTTTTT. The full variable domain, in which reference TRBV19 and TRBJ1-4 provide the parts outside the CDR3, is DGGITQSPKYLFRKEGQNVTLSCEQNLNHDAMYWYRQDPGQGLRLIYYSQIVNDFQKGDIAEGYSVSREKKESFPLTVTSAQKNPTAFYLCASSIPTATNEKLFFGSGTQLSVL.

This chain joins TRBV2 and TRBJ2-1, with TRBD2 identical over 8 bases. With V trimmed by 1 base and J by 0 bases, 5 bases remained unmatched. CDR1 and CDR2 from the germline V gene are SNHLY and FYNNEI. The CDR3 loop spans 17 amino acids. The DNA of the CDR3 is TGTGCCAGCAGTGAAGAAGTACTAGCGGCCTCCTACAATGAGCAGTTCTTC. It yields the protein CASSEEVLAASYNEQFF.

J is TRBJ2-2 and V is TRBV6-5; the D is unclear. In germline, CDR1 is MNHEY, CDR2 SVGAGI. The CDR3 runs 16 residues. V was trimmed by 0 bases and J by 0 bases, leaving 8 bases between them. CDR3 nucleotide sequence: TGTGCCAGCAGTTACTCGCTACGGGCGAACACCGGGGAGCTGTTTTTT. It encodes CASSYSLRANTGELFF.

The CDR3 DNA reads TGTGCCAGCAGTGAAGCGCGTTTACGCAATCAGCCCCAGCATTTT. Translated: CASSEARLRNQPQHF. This rearrangement joins TRBV6-1 to TRBJ1-5; D call uncertain. From germline, CDR1 is MNHNS and CDR2 SASEGT. Trimming shortened V by 0 bases and J by 2 bases, and 8 bases separated the two germline ends. This CDR3 region has 15 residues.

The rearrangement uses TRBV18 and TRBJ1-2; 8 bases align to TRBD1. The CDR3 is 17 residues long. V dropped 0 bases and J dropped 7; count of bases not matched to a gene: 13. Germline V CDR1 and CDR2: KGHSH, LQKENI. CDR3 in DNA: TGTGCCAGCTCACCACCGAGGACAGGGAACTATTTCTCTGGCTACACCTTC. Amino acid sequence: CASSPPRTGNYFSGYTF. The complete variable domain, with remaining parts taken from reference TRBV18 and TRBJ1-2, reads NAGVMQNPRHLVRRRGQEARLRCSPMKGHSHVYWYRQLPEEGLKFMVYLQKENIIDESGMPKERFSAEFPKEGPSILRIQQVVRGDSAAYFCASSPPRTGNYFSGYTFGSGTRLTVV.

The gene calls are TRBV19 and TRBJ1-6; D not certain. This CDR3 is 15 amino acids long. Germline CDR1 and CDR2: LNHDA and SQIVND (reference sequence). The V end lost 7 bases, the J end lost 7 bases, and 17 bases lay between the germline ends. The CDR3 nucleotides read TGTGCCAGTACCCCGGGAGGGTTCGGGAATTCACCCCTCCACTTT. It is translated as CASTPGGFGNSPLHF.

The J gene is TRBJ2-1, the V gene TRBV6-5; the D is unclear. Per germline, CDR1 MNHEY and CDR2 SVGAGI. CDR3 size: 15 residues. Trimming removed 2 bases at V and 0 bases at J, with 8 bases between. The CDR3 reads CASSYDSSSYNEQFF. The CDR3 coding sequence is TGTGCCAGCAGTTACGACTCAAGCTCCTACAATGAGCAGTTCTTC.

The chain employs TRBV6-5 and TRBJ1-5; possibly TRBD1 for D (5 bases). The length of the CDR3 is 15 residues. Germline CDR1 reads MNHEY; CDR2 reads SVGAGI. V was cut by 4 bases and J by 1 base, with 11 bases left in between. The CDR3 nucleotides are TGTGCCAGCAGTTCCAGCGACAGCAGCAATCAGCCCCAGCATTTT. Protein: CASSSSDSSNQPQHF.

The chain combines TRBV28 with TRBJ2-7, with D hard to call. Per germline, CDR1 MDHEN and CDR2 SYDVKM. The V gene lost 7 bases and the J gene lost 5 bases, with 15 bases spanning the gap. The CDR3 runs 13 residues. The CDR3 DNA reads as TGTGCCAGCACTCTCTACAGTGAGGACGAGCAGTACTTC. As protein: CASTLYSEDEQYF.

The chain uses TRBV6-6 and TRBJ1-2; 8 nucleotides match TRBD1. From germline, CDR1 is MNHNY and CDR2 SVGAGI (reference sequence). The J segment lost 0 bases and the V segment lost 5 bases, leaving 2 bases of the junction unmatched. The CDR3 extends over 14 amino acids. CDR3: CASSTQGANYGYTF. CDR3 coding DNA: TGTGCCAGCAGTACACAGGGGGCTAACTATGGCTACACCTTC.